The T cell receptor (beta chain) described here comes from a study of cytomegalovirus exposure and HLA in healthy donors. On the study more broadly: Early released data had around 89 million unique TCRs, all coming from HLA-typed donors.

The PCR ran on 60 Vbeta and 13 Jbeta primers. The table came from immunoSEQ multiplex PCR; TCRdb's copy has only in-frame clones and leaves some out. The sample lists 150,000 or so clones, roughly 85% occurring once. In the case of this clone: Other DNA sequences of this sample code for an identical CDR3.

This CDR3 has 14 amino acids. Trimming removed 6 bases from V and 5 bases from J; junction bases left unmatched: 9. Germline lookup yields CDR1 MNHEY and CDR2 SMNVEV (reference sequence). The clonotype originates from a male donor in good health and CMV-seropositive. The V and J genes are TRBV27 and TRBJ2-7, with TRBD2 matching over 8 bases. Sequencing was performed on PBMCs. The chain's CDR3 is CASRPGGPRDEQYF. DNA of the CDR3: TGTGCCAGCAGGCCGGGAGGGCCTCGGGACGAGCAGTACTTC.